This TCR beta chain derives from a study of T-cell reconstitution after alpha-beta-depleted transplantation in children. Study-wide points: T-cell numbers and diversity one year post-transplant derived largely from freshly generated T cells. Several hundred graft clones that had expanded were reportedly the source of alpha-beta T cells about two months after transplant. Surviving thymic progenitors and recipient T cells were the source of high TCRbeta diversity at day 60 in some patients.

This clonotype was recorded at least ten times. No antigen is known for it. With 4 bases removed from V and 0 bases from J, the gap between germline ends came to 10 bases. This CDR3 is built from 14 residues. Germline CDR1 KGHSH, CDR2 LQKENI. It was with unique molecular identifiers that the TCRbeta library was prepared. TCRdb reanalysed the PCR reads using MiXCR and keeps one entry per CDR3 protein. There are roughly 420,000 distinct CDR3 sequences in the sample; around 15% occur only once, and 25% to 35% lies in the top ten. This sequence originates from a boy in the first two years of life who had a stem cell transplant for Wiskott-Aldrich syndrome, so the T cells may come from the graft donor. The gene calls are TRBV18 and TRBJ2-7, with TRBD1 as a possible D gene (5 bases). The sequences come from PBMCs, mostly from graft donor cells, collected 360 days after TCRalphabeta/CD19-depleted stem cell transplant. Written as DNA, the CDR3 is TGTGCCAGCTCACTCCGACAGAGCTCCTACGAGCAGTACTTC. Translating gives CASSLRQSSYEQYF.